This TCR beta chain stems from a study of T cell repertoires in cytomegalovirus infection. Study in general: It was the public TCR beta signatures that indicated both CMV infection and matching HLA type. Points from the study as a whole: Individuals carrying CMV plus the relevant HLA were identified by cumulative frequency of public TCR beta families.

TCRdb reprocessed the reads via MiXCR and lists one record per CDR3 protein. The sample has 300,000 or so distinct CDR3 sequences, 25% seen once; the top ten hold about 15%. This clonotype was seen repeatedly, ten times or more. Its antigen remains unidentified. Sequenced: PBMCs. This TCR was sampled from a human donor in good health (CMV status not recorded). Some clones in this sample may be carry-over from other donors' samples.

The CDR3 region is CASSLDRSYGYTF. The CDR3 coding sequence is TGTGCCAGCAGCTTAGACAGATCCTATGGCTACACCTTC. The chain joins TRBV7-9 to TRBJ1-2; unclear D gene. Germline loops: CDR1 SEHNR, CDR2 FQNEAQ (reference sequence). This CDR3 comprises 13 residues. Trimming shortened V by 1 base and J by 4 bases, and 7 bases separated the two germline ends.